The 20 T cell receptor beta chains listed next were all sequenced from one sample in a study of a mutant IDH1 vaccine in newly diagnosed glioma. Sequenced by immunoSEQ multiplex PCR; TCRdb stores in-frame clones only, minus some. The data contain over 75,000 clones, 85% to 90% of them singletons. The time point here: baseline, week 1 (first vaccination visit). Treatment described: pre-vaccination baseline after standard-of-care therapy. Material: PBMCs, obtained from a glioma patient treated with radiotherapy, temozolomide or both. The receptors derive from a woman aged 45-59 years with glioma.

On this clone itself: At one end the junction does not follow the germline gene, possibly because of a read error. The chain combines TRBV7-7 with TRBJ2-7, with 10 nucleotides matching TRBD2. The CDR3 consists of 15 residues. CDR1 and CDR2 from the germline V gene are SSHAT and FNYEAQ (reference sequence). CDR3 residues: CASSPGLAASYEQYF. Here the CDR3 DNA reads TGTGCTAGCAGCCCCGGACTAGCGGCTTCCTACGAGCAGTACTTC.

Here the CDR3 reads CASNHPSRTGGFTEAFF. The CDR3, as DNA: TGCGCCAGCAACCACCCTTCCCGGACAGGGGGCTTTACTGAAGCTTTCTTT. This chain joins TRBV4-1 and TRBJ1-1; TRBD1 aligns across 11 bases. Germline CDR1 is MGHRA and CDR2 is YSYEKL. The trim removed 7 bases at V and 5 bases at J, leaving 15 bases unmatched. This CDR3 has 17 amino acids.

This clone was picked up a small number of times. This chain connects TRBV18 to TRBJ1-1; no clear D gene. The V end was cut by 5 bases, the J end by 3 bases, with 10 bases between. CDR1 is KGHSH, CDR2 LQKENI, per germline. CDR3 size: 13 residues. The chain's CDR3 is CASSVLGDTEAFF. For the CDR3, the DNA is TGTGCCAGCTCAGTCCTCGGCGACACTGAAGCTTTCTTT.

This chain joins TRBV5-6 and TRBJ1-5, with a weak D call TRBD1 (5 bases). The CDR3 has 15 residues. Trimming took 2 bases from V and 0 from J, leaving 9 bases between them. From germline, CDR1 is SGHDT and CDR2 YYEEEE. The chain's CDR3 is CASSLSGFSNQPQHF. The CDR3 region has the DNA TGTGCCAGCAGCTTATCAGGGTTTAGCAATCAGCCCCAGCATTTT.

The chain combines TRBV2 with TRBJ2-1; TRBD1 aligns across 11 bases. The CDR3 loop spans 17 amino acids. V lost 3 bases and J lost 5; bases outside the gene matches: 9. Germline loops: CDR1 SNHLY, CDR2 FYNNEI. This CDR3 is CASSDGAGTGGHNEQFF. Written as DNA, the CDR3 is TGTGCCAGCAGTGATGGAGCCGGGACAGGGGGGCACAATGAGCAGTTCTTC. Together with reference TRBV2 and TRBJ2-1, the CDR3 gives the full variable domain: EPEVTQTPSHQVTQMGQEVILRCVPISNHLYFYWYRQILGQKVEFLVSFYNNEISEKSEIFDDQFSVERPDGSNFTLKIRSTKLEDSAMYFCASSDGAGTGGHNEQFFGPGTRLTVL.

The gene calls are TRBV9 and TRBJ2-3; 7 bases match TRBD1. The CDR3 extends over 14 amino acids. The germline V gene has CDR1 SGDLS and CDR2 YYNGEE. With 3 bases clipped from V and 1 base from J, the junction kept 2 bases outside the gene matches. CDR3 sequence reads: CASSETGGTDTQYF. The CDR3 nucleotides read TGTGCCAGCAGCGAAACAGGGGGCACAGATACGCAGTATTTT.

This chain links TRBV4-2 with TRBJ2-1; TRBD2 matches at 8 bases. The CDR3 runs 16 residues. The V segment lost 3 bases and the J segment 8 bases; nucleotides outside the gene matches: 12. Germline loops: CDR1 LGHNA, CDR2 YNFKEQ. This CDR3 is CASSQSRAGGTHEQFF. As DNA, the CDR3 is TGTGCCAGCAGCCAGAGTAGGGCGGGAGGAACCCATGAGCAGTTCTTC.

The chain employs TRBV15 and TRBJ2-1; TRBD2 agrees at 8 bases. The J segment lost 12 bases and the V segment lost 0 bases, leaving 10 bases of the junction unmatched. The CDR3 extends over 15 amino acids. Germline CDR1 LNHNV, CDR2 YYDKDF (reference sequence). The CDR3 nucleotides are TGTGCCACCAGCAGAGATCGGGAAGGAAGCGGGAGGCAGTTCTTC. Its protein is CATSRDREGSGRQFF.

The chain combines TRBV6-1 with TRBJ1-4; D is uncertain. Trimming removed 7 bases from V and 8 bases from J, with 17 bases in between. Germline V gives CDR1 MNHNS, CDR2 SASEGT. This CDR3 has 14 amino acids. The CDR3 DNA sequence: TGTGCCAGCATCCCGAGAGAGGGAGGGGAAAAACTGTTTTTT. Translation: CASIPREGGEKLFF.

CDR3 bases: TGTGCCAGCAGCTCCCGGGACAGGGGGCTTAATGAGCAGTTCTTC. Translated: CASSSRDRGLNEQFF. The chain links TRBV9 to TRBJ2-1; 12 nucleotides line up with TRBD1. This CDR3 is 15 amino acids long. Germline CDR1 SGDLS, CDR2 YYNGEE. J gave up 7 bases and V 4 bases, and 6 bases lay outside the gene matches.

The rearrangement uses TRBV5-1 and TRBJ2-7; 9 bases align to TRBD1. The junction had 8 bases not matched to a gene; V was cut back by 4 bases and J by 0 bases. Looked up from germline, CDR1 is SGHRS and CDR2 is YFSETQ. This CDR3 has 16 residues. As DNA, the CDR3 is TGCGCCAGCAGCCCTAGACAGGGGGGCTACTCCTACGAGCAGTACTTC. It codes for CASSPRQGGYSYEQYF.

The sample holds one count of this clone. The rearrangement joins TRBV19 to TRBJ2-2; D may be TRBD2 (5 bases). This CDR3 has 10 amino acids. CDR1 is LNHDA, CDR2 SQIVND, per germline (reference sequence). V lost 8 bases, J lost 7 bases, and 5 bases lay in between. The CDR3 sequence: CASRGGELFF. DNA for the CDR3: TGTGCCAGTCGGGGCGGGGAGCTGTTTTTT.

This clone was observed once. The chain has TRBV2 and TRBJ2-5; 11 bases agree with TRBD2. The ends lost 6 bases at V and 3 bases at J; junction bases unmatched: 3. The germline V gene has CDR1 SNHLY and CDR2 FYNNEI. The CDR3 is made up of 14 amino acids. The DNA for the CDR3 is TGTGCCAGCAGGCGACTAGCGGGGAAAGAGACCCAGTACTTC. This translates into CASRRLAGKETQYF.

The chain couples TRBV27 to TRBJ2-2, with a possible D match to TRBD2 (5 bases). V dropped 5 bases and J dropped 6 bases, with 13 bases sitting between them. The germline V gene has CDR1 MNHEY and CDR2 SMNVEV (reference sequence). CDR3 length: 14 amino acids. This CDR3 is CASSPGSGAGELFF. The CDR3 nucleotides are TGTGCCAGCAGTCCGGGGTCCGGGGCCGGGGAGCTGTTTTTT.

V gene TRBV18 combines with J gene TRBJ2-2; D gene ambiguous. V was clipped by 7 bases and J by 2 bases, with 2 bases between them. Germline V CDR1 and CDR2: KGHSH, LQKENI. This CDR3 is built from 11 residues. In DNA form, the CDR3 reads TGTGCCAGCTATAACACCGGGGAGCTGTTTTTT. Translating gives CASYNTGELFF.

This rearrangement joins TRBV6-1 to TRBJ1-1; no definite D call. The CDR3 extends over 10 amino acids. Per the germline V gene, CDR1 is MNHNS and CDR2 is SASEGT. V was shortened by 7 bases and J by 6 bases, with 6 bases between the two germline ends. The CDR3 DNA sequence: TGTGCCAGCATCCAGTCTGAAGCTTTCTTT. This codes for CASIQSEAFF.

The CDR3 sequence: CAWSNSGANVLTF. In DNA, the CDR3 is TGTGCCTGGAGTAACTCTGGGGCCAACGTCCTGACTTTC. The chain carries TRBV30 and TRBJ2-6; unclear D gene. V lost 2 bases, J lost 0 bases, and 2 bases lay in between. The CDR3 spans 13 residues. Germline V gene data show CDR1 as GTSNPN and CDR2 as SVGIG (reference sequence).

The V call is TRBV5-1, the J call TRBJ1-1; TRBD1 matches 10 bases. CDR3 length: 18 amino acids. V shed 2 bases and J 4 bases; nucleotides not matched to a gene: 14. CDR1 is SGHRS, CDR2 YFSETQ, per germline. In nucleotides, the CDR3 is TGCGCCAGCAGCTTTAGGGGACAGGGGAGGGTATGGGCCACTGAAGCTTTCTTT. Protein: CASSFRGQGRVWATEAFF.

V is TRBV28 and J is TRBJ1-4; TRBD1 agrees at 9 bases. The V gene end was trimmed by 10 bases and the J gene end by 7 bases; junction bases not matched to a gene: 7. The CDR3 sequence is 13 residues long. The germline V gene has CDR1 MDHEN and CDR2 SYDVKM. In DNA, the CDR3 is TGTGCCACCCGGGACAGGGCTAGTGAAAAACTGTTTTTT. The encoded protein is CATRDRASEKLFF. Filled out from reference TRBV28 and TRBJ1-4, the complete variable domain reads DVKVTQSSRYLVKRTGEKVFLECVQDMDHENMFWYRQDPGLGLRLIYFSYDVKMKEKGDIPEGYSVSREKKERFSLILESASTNQTSMYLCATRDRASEKLFFGSGTQLSVL.

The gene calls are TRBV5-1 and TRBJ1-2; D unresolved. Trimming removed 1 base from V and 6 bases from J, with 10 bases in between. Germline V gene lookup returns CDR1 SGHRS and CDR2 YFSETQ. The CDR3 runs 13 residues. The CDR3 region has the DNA TGCGCCAGCAGCTTGCCCGAAGGCCATGGCTACACCTTC. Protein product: CASSLPEGHGYTF.